The 3 T cell receptor beta chains below all came from one sample that was sequenced in a study of CD8 T cells in ankylosing spondylitis. MiXCR, applied by TCRdb to the 5' RACE reads, yields one record per CDR3 protein. The sample yields a few hundred thousand distinct CDR3 sequences, about 11% seen once. Sequenced: blood, either unsorted or a sorted T cell fraction (not recorded which). These receptors all stem from a male donor with ankylosing spondylitis or in good health (not recorded which).

In its sample, this clonotype was seen a few times. This chain connects TRBV12-3 or TRBV12-4 to TRBJ2-1; the match to TRBD2 covers 7 bases. The CDR3 totals 15 residues. Trimming cost V 6 bases and J 7 bases; bases outside gene matches: 12. CDR3 sequence: CASSPLGGGRNEQFF. CDR3 nucleotide sequence: TGTGCCAGCAGCCCCCTGGGGGGGGGAAGGAATGAGCAGTTCTTC.

At least ten counts were recorded for this clonotype. This chain uses TRBV2 with TRBJ1-5; possible D gene TRBD1, 6 bases. The CDR3 contains 18 residues. Per germline, CDR1 SNHLY and CDR2 FYNNEI. V was cut by 3 bases and J by 6 bases, with 24 bases left in between. CDR3 in amino acids: CASSDWGAFGFQSQPQHF. CDR3 nucleotide sequence: TGTGCCAGCAGTGATTGGGGGGCTTTTGGATTCCAGAGTCAGCCCCAGCATTTT.

The rearrangement links TRBV20-1 to TRBJ2-3; D may be TRBD2 (6 bases). This CDR3 contains 15 residues. Trimming took off 4 bases at V and 2 bases at J, with 16 bases between the two ends. CDR1 and CDR2 (germline): DFQATT, SNEGSKA (reference sequence). The CDR3 loop reads CSATRPGGYTDTQYF. Written as DNA, the CDR3 is TGCAGTGCTACCAGACCCGGGGGATACACAGATACGCAGTATTTT.